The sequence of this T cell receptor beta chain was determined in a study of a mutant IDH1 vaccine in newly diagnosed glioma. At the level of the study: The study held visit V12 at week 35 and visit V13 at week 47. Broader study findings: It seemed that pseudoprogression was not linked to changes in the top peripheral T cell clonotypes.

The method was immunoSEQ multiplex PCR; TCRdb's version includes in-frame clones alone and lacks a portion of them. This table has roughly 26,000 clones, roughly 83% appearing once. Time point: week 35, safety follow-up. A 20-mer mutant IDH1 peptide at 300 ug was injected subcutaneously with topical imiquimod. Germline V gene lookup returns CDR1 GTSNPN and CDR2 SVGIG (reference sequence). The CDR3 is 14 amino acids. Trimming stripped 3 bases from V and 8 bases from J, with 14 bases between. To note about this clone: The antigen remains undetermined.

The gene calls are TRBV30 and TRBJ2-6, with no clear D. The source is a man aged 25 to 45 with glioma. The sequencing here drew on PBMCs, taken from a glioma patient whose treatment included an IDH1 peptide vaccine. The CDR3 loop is CAWSAGYEPNVLTF. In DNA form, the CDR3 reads TGTGCCTGGAGCGCAGGCTACGAGCCCAACGTCCTGACTTTC.